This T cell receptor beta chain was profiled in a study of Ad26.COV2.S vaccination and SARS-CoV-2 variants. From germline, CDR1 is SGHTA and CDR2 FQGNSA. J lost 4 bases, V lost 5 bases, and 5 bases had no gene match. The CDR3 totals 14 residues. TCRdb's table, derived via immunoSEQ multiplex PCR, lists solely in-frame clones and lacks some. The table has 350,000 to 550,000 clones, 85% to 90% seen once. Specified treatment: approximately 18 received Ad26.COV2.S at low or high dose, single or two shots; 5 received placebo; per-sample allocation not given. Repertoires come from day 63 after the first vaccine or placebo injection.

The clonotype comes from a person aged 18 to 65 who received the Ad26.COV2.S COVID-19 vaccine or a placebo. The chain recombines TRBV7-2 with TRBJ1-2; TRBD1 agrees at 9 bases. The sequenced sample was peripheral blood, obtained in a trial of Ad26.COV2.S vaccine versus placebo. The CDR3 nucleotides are TGTGCCAGCAGCCTAGGGACAGGGACCTATGGCTACACCTTC. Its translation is CASSLGTGTYGYTF.